The present T cell receptor (beta chain) was sequenced within a study of T-cell memory formation after mild COVID-19 (dated by TCRdb to about 2021). Study-wide context: TCR sequence clusters from the two donors were largely donor specific. Two young, previously healthy adult volunteers made up the cohort, one male and one female. In a couple of donors, T-cell clones that expanded and contracted after mild COVID-19 were followed by sequencing TCRalpha and TCRbeta repertoires longitudinally. What the work shows at the level of the full study, not this receptor alone: Contracting CD4+ clones were found mainly in CM and EM memory subsets, while CD8+ clones were enriched in EMRA. The study covered only two mild cases, and larger cohorts including severe cases with pre-infection samples were considered necessary. The detection of some responding clones in pre-infection memory suggests that pre-existing cross-reactive memory T cells joined the SARS-CoV-2 response. SARS-CoV-2 specificity was not confirmed for the second-wave clones peaking on day 37. Clones that contracted from day 15 to 85 showed balanced CD4/CD8 phenotypes, whereas a second wave of clones that expanded from day 15 to 37 leaned towards CD4+.

The CDR3 runs 16 residues from the cysteine to the phenylalanine. The read is trimmed to its CDR3 DNA, 48 bases read in frame from base 1. Sequenced using an Illumina NovaSeq 6000. cDNA libraries for TCRalpha and TCRbeta were prepared by 5'RACE using constant-segment primers, with sample barcodes and unique molecular identifiers added. RNA was extracted from every sample with Trizol reagent. Library amplification was performed in two PCR steps, and a second sample barcode and Illumina TruSeq adapters were introduced in the second step. Sequencing of the libraries was done on an Illumina NovaSeq, producing 2 x 150 bp paired-end reads. As for the original processing: Demultiplexing of reads and collapsing into UMI-guided consensus sequences were performed with migec v1.2.7. Using mixcr v2.1.11, UMI consensuses were aligned to TRA and TRB V and J templates and then assembled into clonotypes. Expanded or contracted clonotypes were those called significant by both edgeR and NoisET, with noise models trained on biological replicates. For edgeR calls, the cutoffs were a false discovery rate-adjusted p below 0.01 and a log2 fold-change threshold of 1. As an exploratory analysis of dynamics, max-normalized trajectories of the 1000 most abundant clonotypes were examined by PCA with hierarchical clustering. Separately sequenced CD4+ and CD8+ repertoires were used to assign a CD4 or CD8 phenotype to each responding clone. Using fastp at Q25 and MiXCR, TCRdb reprocessed the public reads and kept productive beta chains. Each record represents a unique CDR3 protein, reported with the most common genes and DNA among its rows. The V and J calls reflect TCRdb's pipeline rather than the authors' work. The sample table records about 110,000 distinct CDR3 sequences; about a sixth of these occur just once. Together, the top ten hold 28% of the sample.

Ficoll-Paque density gradient centrifugation was used to isolate PBMCs. Concerning this clonotype itself: What this receptor recognizes is not known. Per-nucleotide qualities are absent, and no much larger clonotype sits a single base away.

What was sequenced was PBMCs or a T cell subset sorted from them (not recorded which). In this chain, TRBV21-1 is recombined with TRBJ1-2; TRBD1, the D gene given by the table, was not confirmed from the DNA. TRBV21-1 is a known pseudogene. The receptor was isolated from an adult woman who had mild COVID-19 (a few samples of this study predate the infection). The sample titles of this study are shuffled in the database, so cell type and time point are left out; the donor was told from shared clones. The sequence in DNA is TGTGCCAGCAGCAAAGCGCTGTTGGGGGGCGGACATGGCTACACCTTC. Its translation is CASSKALLGGGHGYTF.